The 24 T cell receptor beta chains given below trace back to one sample, sequenced in a study of cytomegalovirus exposure and HLA in healthy donors. Use of 60 Vbeta and 13 Jbeta primers characterized the PCR. The repertoire was sequenced with immunoSEQ multiplex PCR; TCRdb's copy has only in-frame clones and lacks some. Of around 200,000 clones in the sample, 80% are singletons; the top ten hold 0.65% to 0.75%. The material sequenced was PBMCs. Receptors originate from a boy younger than 18 in good health and CMV-seronegative.

The chain links TRBV19 to TRBJ1-1, with D tentatively TRBD1 (6 bases). Trimming took off 1 base at V and 5 bases at J, with 17 bases between the two ends. This CDR3 has 16 amino acids. The germline V gene encodes CDR1 LNHDA and CDR2 SQIVND (reference sequence). CDR3 region: CASSIVPQGLGTEAFF. The CDR3, as DNA: TGTGCCAGTAGTATAGTTCCACAGGGTCTTGGGACTGAAGCTTTCTTT.

The rearrangement links TRBV5-4 to TRBJ2-1; 8 positions match TRBD2. Germline-derived CDR1 and CDR2 are SGHNT and YYREEE (reference sequence). Trimming cost V 2 bases and J 3 bases; bases outside gene matches: 1. The CDR3 length is 14 residues. CDR3 in DNA: TGTGCCAGCAGCTTTGGGACTAGCTACAATGAGCAGTTCTTC. It codes for CASSFGTSYNEQFF.

The genes are TRBV12-5 and TRBJ2-7; the match to TRBD1 covers 9 bases. This CDR3 is built from 14 residues. Trimming took 6 bases from V and 5 from J; bases not matched to a gene: 8. Germline V gene data show CDR1 as LGHNT and CDR2 as FRNRAP. CDR3 in DNA: TGTGCTAGTGGGTCCGACAGGGGGAAGAACGAGCAGTACTTC. This gives the protein CASGSDRGKNEQYF.

This chain links TRBV19 with TRBJ1-2; tentative D call: TRBD1 (5 bases). Trimming pared 4 bases from V and 4 bases from J, leaving 13 bases between. Germline CDR1 LNHDA, CDR2 SQIVND (reference sequence). CDR3 length equals 14 residues. The CDR3 DNA reads as TGTGCCAGTAGTAACCCAGGGAGGGCCTATGGCTACACCTTC. Translated, it gives CASSNPGRAYGYTF.

This clone was observed a handful of times. The chain uses TRBV6-4 and TRBJ2-3; D is possibly TRBD1 (6 bases). The CDR3 contains 16 residues. Trimming removed 2 bases at V and 2 bases at J, with 14 bases between. The germline V gene encodes CDR1 MRHNA and CDR2 SNTAGT. CDR3 protein: CASSDTAGENTDTQYF. The CDR3 DNA reads as TGTGCCAGCAGTGACACGGCAGGGGAGAACACAGATACGCAGTATTTT.

This chain links TRBV5-6 with TRBJ1-5; no reliable D call. This CDR3 is 14 amino acids long. The V end was cut by 0 bases, the J end by 7 bases, with 11 bases between. Germline V gives CDR1 SGHDT, CDR2 YYEEEE. CDR3 DNA sequence: TGTGCCAGCAGCTTGGCCCGGGTCAGCCAGCCCCAGCATTTT. Its translation is CASSLARVSQPQHF.

This rearrangement joins TRBV13 to TRBJ2-7; TRBD1 aligns across 8 bases. The V gene's germline CDR1 is PRHDT and CDR2 FYEKMQ (reference sequence). The junction had 12 bases not matched to a gene; V was cut back by 8 bases and J by 0 bases. This CDR3 comprises 16 residues. The CDR3 coding sequence is TGTGCCAGCGGCGTTAAACAGGGGGAAGACTCCTACGAGCAGTACTTC. This sequence encodes CASGVKQGEDSYEQYF.

The table lists this clone with a few counts. This rearrangement joins TRBV6-5 to TRBJ1-2; perhaps TRBD1 as D (5 bases). Trimming removed 2 bases from V and 8 bases from J, with 18 bases in between. The CDR3 length is 15 residues. Germline assignment: CDR1 MNHEY and CDR2 SVGAGI. The CDR3 DNA follows: TGTGCCAGCAGTTACGATACCTCGGACATCGACGGCTACACCTTC. Protein product: CASSYDTSDIDGYTF.

The CDR3 DNA is TGCAGCGTTGAAGCAGGGGCGATAGGCTACACCTTC. This gives the protein CSVEAGAIGYTF. The chain has TRBV29-1 and TRBJ1-2; TRBD1 might be the D (6 bases). Trimming took 1 base from V and 8 from J, leaving 11 bases between them. The germline CDR1 and CDR2 sequences are SQVTM and ANQGSEA. CDR3 length equals 12 residues.

V is TRBV27 and J is TRBJ2-1, with 7 bases that match TRBD2. The V gene end was trimmed by 8 bases and the J gene end by 7 bases; junction bases not matched to a gene: 8. Germline loops: CDR1 MNHEY, CDR2 SMNVEV (reference sequence). The length of the CDR3 is 13 residues. In nucleotides, the CDR3 is TGTGCCAGCTCCTCCGGGACTATAAATGAGCAGTTCTTC. Translation gives CASSSGTINEQFF.

The rearrangement joins TRBV5-1 to TRBJ1-1; TRBD1 might be the D (5 bases). V shed 3 bases and J shed 3 bases, with 12 bases lying between them. This CDR3 comprises 14 residues. Germline V gene sequence: CDR1 SGHRS, CDR2 YFSETQ. CDR3 region: CASSSQGWYTEAFF. CDR3 bases: TGCGCCAGCAGCTCCCAGGGTTGGTACACTGAAGCTTTCTTT. The full variable domain, rest sourced from reference TRBV5-1 and TRBJ1-1, is KAGVTQTPRYLIKTRGQQVTLSCSPISGHRSVSWYQQTPGQGLQFLFEYFSETQRNKGNFPGRFSGRQFSNSRSEMNVSTLELGDSALYLCASSSQGWYTEAFFGQGTRLTVV.

This clone was seen only once. The V call is TRBV7-9, the J call TRBJ1-2, with a tentative D call TRBD1 (5 bases). The CDR3 spans 17 residues. Germline assignment: CDR1 SEHNR and CDR2 FQNEAQ (reference sequence). V was pared by 1 base and J by 5 bases, with 20 bases between. The CDR3 loop is CASSLGGVAIRQYGYTF. The DNA for the CDR3 is TGTGCCAGCAGCTTAGGGGGTGTAGCAATCCGACAGTATGGCTACACCTTC.

This clone is a singleton in its sample. The chain uses TRBV6-1 and TRBJ2-3, with D perhaps TRBD1 (5 bases). CDR1 is MNHNS, CDR2 SASEGT, per germline. CDR3 length: 15 amino acids. The germline V and J ends were trimmed by 2 bases and 4 bases, with 13 bases remaining between them. CDR3 loop: CASSELQGYADTQYF. In nucleotides, the CDR3 is TGTGCCAGCAGTGAACTCCAGGGCTACGCAGATACGCAGTATTTT.

J is TRBJ2-1 and V is TRBV7-8; 7 bases fit TRBD2. V dropped 6 bases and J dropped 9; count of bases not matched to a gene: 5. Germline CDR1 and CDR2: SGHVS and FQNEAQ. The CDR3 consists of 12 residues. The CDR3 bases are TGTGCCAGCAGGGGAGGGATAGGTGAGCAGTTCTTC. Protein product: CASRGGIGEQFF.

In DNA, the CDR3 is TGTGCCAGCAGCTTGCGTGTCGGGACAGGGGGCTACGAGCAGTACTTC. As protein: CASSLRVGTGGYEQYF. V usage is TRBV5-6 and J usage is TRBJ2-7; TRBD1 agrees at 11 bases. This CDR3 has 16 residues. Trimming took 1 base from V and 3 from J; bases not matched to a gene: 6. Germline lookup yields CDR1 SGHDT and CDR2 YYEEEE.

The chain combines TRBV5-1 with TRBJ2-2; 8 bases match TRBD2. The CDR3 spans 18 residues. V lost 0 bases, J lost 3 bases, and 10 bases stayed unmatched. Looked up from germline, CDR1 is SGHRS and CDR2 is YFSETQ. CDR3 in DNA: TGCGCCAGCAGCTTGGCCAACGGGGGGGCCTTTTACACCGGGGAGCTGTTTTTT. Translated, it gives CASSLANGGAFYTGELFF.

V gene TRBV14 combines with J gene TRBJ2-2; unclear D gene. The CDR3 length is 14 residues. Germline V gives CDR1 SGHDN, CDR2 FVKESK. V was clipped by 4 bases and J by 1 base, with 7 bases between them. CDR3 in amino acids: CASSPGRNTGELFF. CDR3 in DNA: TGTGCCAGCAGCCCGGGTAGGAACACCGGGGAGCTGTTTTTT. Using reference TRBV14 and TRBJ2-2 for the parts outside the CDR3, the full variable domain is EAGVTQFPSHSVIEKGQTVTLRCDPISGHDNLYWYRRVMGKEIKFLLHFVKESKQDESGMPNNRFLAERTGGTYSTLKVQPAELEDSGVYFCASSPGRNTGELFFGEGSRLTVL.

The chain recombines TRBV14 with TRBJ2-7, with 8 bases matching TRBD2. J gave up 3 bases and V 4 bases, and 8 bases lay outside the gene matches. CDR1 is SGHDN and CDR2 is FVKESK in the germline V gene. The CDR3 is made up of 15 amino acids. CDR3 loop: CASSPDGGRLYEQYF. CDR3 nucleotides: TGTGCCAGCAGCCCGGACGGCGGGAGGCTCTACGAGCAGTACTTC.

J is TRBJ2-3 and V is TRBV30; 9 bases line up with TRBD2. V gave up 3 bases and J gave up 6 bases; unmatched junction bases: 10. This CDR3 is built from 15 residues. CDR1 is GTSNPN and CDR2 is SVGIG in the germline V gene (reference sequence). The DNA for the CDR3 is TGTGCCTGGAGCCCGCTCGCGGGAGGGATGGATACGCAGTATTTT. Translating gives CAWSPLAGGMDTQYF.

This clone was detected only once. This chain's CDR3 is CASSPEPGTEAFF. CDR3 nucleotides: TGTGCCAGCAGCCCGGAACCGGGAACTGAAGCTTTCTTT. This chain joins TRBV7-3 and TRBJ1-1; D gene ambiguous. Germline CDR1 and CDR2: SGHTA and FQGTGA. The CDR3 has 13 residues. V lost 5 bases and J 5 bases, leaving 12 bases between the germline ends.

The chain employs TRBV4-1 and TRBJ2-1; D may be TRBD2 (5 bases). CDR3 length equals 12 residues. V lost 4 bases, J lost 6 bases, and 7 bases lay in between. Germline V CDR1 and CDR2: MGHRA, YSYEKL. The CDR3 DNA is TGCGCCAGCAGCCCCAGCGGCAATGAGCAGTTCTTC. Encoded protein: CASSPSGNEQFF.

This clone appeared once. The chain links TRBV5-6 to TRBJ2-7, with 7 nucleotides matching TRBD1. This CDR3 region has 14 residues. The V and J ends lost 3 bases and 6 bases, in that order; junction bases with no gene match: 9. Germline CDR1 SGHDT, CDR2 YYEEEE. The CDR3 nucleotides read TGTGCCAGCAGCTATGGACAGGCCAGGGGCGAGCAGTACTTC. Translating it yields CASSYGQARGEQYF.

The V gene is TRBV20-1, the J gene TRBJ2-5, with D tentatively TRBD2 (6 bases). V was pared by 6 bases and J by 2 bases, with 7 bases between. In germline, CDR1 is DFQATT, CDR2 SNEGSKA (reference sequence). The CDR3 sequence is 11 residues long. As DNA, the CDR3 is TGCAGTGCCCGGGGGCAAGAGACCCAGTACTTC. Amino acid sequence: CSARGQETQYF.

This clone was seen only once. The chain employs TRBV25-1 and TRBJ2-1; TRBD1 matches 10 bases. The V and J ends lost 1 base and 9 bases, in that order; junction bases with no gene match: 9. CDR1 and CDR2 from the germline V gene are MGHDK and SYGVNS. The CDR3 is 16 residues long. The CDR3 reads CASSEFGTGVNSEQFF. In DNA form, the CDR3 reads TGTGCCAGCAGTGAATTTGGGACAGGGGTAAATAGTGAGCAGTTCTTC. The full variable domain, in which reference TRBV25-1 and TRBJ2-1 provide the parts outside the CDR3, is EADIYQTPRYLVIGTGKKITLECSQTMGHDKMYWYQQDPGMELHLIHYSYGVNSTEKGDLSSESTVSRIRTEHFPLTLESARPSHTSQYLCASSEFGTGVNSEQFFGPGTRLTVL.